The 27 T cell receptor beta chains below all came from one sample that was sequenced in a study of chemoradiotherapy in HPV16-positive cancers. TCRdb keeps only in-frame clones here, not all; method: immunoSEQ multiplex PCR. The sample gives under 15,000 clones, approximately 86% of which show up once; about 6% is in the top ten. Source: blood, taken from a patient who underwent chemoradiotherapy. These receptors all come from a human donor with HPV-associated anogenital cancer.

This chain links TRBV30 with TRBJ2-3; 10 nucleotides match TRBD1. Germline CDR1 is GTSNPN and CDR2 is SVGIG (reference sequence). The CDR3 length is 15 residues. J gave up 5 bases and V 3 bases, and 8 bases lay outside the gene matches. CDR3 sequence: CAWRKGQGVLDTQYF. In nucleotides, the CDR3 is TGTGCCTGGAGAAAAGGACAGGGGGTTTTAGATACGCAGTATTTT.

As for this clone: The junction does not match germline at one end; this may be a read error. The chain uses TRBV19 and TRBJ1-5; unclear D gene. The germline CDR1 and CDR2 sequences are LNHDA and SQIVND (reference sequence). The CDR3 is made up of 15 amino acids. CDR3 sequence: CASSLEDTRVQPQHF. The CDR3 DNA sequence: TGTGCCAGTAGTTTAGAAGACACGCGGGTTCAGCCCCAGCATTTT.

This rearrangement joins TRBV5-4 to TRBJ2-6, with unresolved D. CDR1 is SGHNT and CDR2 is YYREEE in the germline V gene (reference sequence). This CDR3 is built from 15 residues. Trimming shortened V by 0 bases and J by 2 bases, and 6 bases separated the two germline ends. CDR3 protein: CASSLDGPGANVLTF. CDR3 nucleotides: TGTGCCAGCAGCTTGGACGGGCCTGGGGCCAACGTCCTGACTTTC.

The V gene is TRBV29-1, the J gene TRBJ2-5; possibly TRBD2 for D (6 bases). V lost 4 bases and J 7 bases, leaving 10 bases between the germline ends. There are 11 residues in the CDR3. In germline, CDR1 is SQVTM, CDR2 ANQGSEA. The CDR3 DNA reads as TGCAGCGTTGTTTCCGGGGGGACCCAGTACTTC. Protein sequence: CSVVSGGTQYF.

This rearrangement joins TRBV6-4 to TRBJ1-1; no reliable D call. CDR1 and CDR2 (germline): MRHNA, SNTAGT. CDR3 length equals 14 residues. Trimming removed 0 bases from V and 4 bases from J, with 9 bases in between. CDR3: CASSDSSRGTEAFF. DNA for the CDR3: TGTGCCAGCAGTGACTCCTCCCGGGGCACTGAAGCTTTCTTT.

The chain's CDR3 is CASTRDRGLSNQPQHF. The CDR3 region has the DNA TGTGCCAGCACCCGAGACAGGGGGCTTAGCAATCAGCCCCAGCATTTT. V and J are TRBV2 and TRBJ1-5; 10 bases are a match to TRBD1. CDR3 length: 16 residues. The germline gives CDR1 SNHLY, CDR2 FYNNEI. The trim removed 7 bases at V and 0 bases at J, leaving 6 bases unmatched.

V gene TRBV27 combines with J gene TRBJ2-3; 8 bases are shared with TRBD1. Germline CDR1 reads MNHEY; CDR2 reads SMNVEV (reference sequence). V was clipped by 1 base and J by 5 bases; unmatched bases: 11. The CDR3 consists of 17 residues. The CDR3 is CASSLFGRQGAGDTQYF. In nucleotides, the CDR3 is TGTGCCAGCAGTTTATTCGGTCGGCAGGGGGCAGGAGATACGCAGTATTTT.

This chain joins TRBV2 and TRBJ1-3, with 8 bases matching TRBD1. The CDR3 has 17 amino acids. Trimming took 0 bases from V and 4 from J; bases not matched to a gene: 8. Germline lookup yields CDR1 SNHLY and CDR2 FYNNEI. For the CDR3, the DNA is TGTGCCAGCAGTGAAGCCCGAGGTGGGACAGGAGGAAACACCATATATTTT. Protein sequence: CASSEARGGTGGNTIYF.

This clone was observed a handful of times. The chain employs TRBV30 and TRBJ1-2; no definite D call. Trimming cost V 4 bases and J 8 bases, with 14 bases left between them. The CDR3 contains 12 residues. CDR1 GTSNPN and CDR2 SVGIG come from the germline V gene (reference sequence). The CDR3 sequence: CAWNKGLGGYTF. The CDR3, as DNA: TGTGCCTGGAACAAGGGTCTAGGGGGCTACACCTTC. Filled out from reference TRBV30 and TRBJ1-2, the complete variable domain reads SQTIHQWPATLVQPVGSPLSLECTVEGTSNPNLYWYRQAAGRGLQLLFYSVGIGQISSEVPQNLSASRPQDRQFILSSKKLLLSDSGFYLCAWNKGLGGYTFGSGTRLTVV.

The chain carries TRBV27 and TRBJ1-5; D possibly corresponds to TRBD1 (5 bases). Germline CDR1 reads MNHEY; CDR2 reads SMNVEV (reference sequence). The CDR3 length is 13 residues. Trimming pared 8 bases from V and 9 bases from J, leaving 17 bases between. This CDR3 reads CASPLTRGAPQHF. The CDR3 DNA reads as TGTGCCAGCCCCCTTACTAGGGGTGCGCCCCAGCATTTT.

DNA of the CDR3: TGTGCCAGCATTCCCCAGGGCACAGATACGCAGTATTTT. Translating it yields CASIPQGTDTQYF. The chain couples TRBV2 to TRBJ2-3, with D hard to call. The CDR3 extends over 13 amino acids. V gave up 7 bases and J gave up 1 base, with 9 bases separating them. CDR1 is SNHLY and CDR2 is FYNNEI in the germline V gene.

V and J are TRBV2 and TRBJ2-7; TRBD2 matches 7 bases. Germline V lookup: CDR1 SNHLY, CDR2 FYNNEI. This CDR3 contains 16 residues. Trimming at V came to 4 bases and at J to 0 bases, leaving 9 bases not matched to a gene. The DNA for the CDR3 is TGTGCCAGCAGTGGGCAAAGCGGGGATACCTCCTACGAGCAGTACGTC. It codes for CASSGQSGDTSYEQYV.

The chain is built from TRBV19 and TRBJ1-6, with TRBD1 as a possible D gene (5 bases). The CDR3 contains 16 residues. Germline V gene data show CDR1 as LNHDA and CDR2 as SQIVND (reference sequence). V lost 6 bases, J lost 6 bases, and 18 bases lay in between. Here the CDR3 DNA reads TGTGCCAGTAGCAGCACCAGGGACCTTTCTAATTCACCCCTCCACTTT. Its protein is CASSSTRDLSNSPLHF.

This sequence joins TRBV18 and TRBJ2-4, with a tentative D call TRBD2 (5 bases). The V and J ends lost 4 bases and 5 bases respectively, with 15 bases between them. The CDR3 covers 15 residues. Germline CDR1 is KGHSH and CDR2 is LQKENI. CDR3 in amino acids: CASSQTTGIQNIQYF. DNA of the CDR3: TGTGCCAGCTCACAAACGACCGGGATTCAAAACATTCAGTACTTC.

The rearrangement joins TRBV29-1 to TRBJ1-3; D unclear. In germline, CDR1 is SQVTM, CDR2 ANQGSEA. V lost 5 bases and J 0 bases, leaving 8 bases between the germline ends. This CDR3 comprises 13 residues. The chain's CDR3 is CSVKPSSGNTIYF. The CDR3 nucleotides read TGCAGCGTTAAACCGAGCTCTGGAAACACCATATATTTT.

V and J are TRBV15 and TRBJ2-5; possible D gene TRBD1, 6 bases. The tail of the sequence fits TRBJ2-7 better, so the J call may be wrong. Germline V lookup: CDR1 LNHNV, CDR2 YYDKDF (reference sequence). The CDR3 length is 19 residues. CDR3 bases: TGTGCCACCAGCAGAGAACTCCAAACGGGACACGCAACCTCCTACGAGCAGTACTTC. As protein: CATSRELQTGHATSYEQYF.

The chain has TRBV21-1 and TRBJ1-2. TRBV21-1 is designated a pseudogene. The CDR3 consists of 18 residues. The DNA of the CDR3 is TGTGCCAGCAGCAAAACCAAGGTGGGGGGGGCCAGGGACTATGGCTACACCTTC. Protein sequence: CASSKTKVGGARDYGYTF.

The chain recombines TRBV6-1 with TRBJ1-2; no reliable D call. Trimming left V 8 bases short and J 6 bases short, with 10 bases between. CDR1 and CDR2 (germline): MNHNS, SASEGT. This CDR3 is built from 11 residues. CDR3 region: CASGQSNGYTF. The CDR3 bases are TGTGCCAGCGGGCAGAGCAATGGCTACACCTTC.

Only a few counts were recorded for this clone. The genes are TRBV19 and TRBJ1-2; unclear D gene. The CDR3 runs 13 residues. V was cut by 6 bases and J by 8 bases, with 16 bases left in between. CDR1 LNHDA and CDR2 SQIVND come from the germline V gene (reference sequence). The CDR3 is CASRTRLREGYTF. CDR3 DNA sequence: TGTGCCAGTAGGACGCGTCTTCGGGAGGGCTACACCTTC. Full variable domain (missing parts from reference TRBV19 and TRBJ1-2): DGGITQSPKYLFRKEGQNVTLSCEQNLNHDAMYWYRQDPGQGLRLIYYSQIVNDFQKGDIAEGYSVSREKKESFPLTVTSAQKNPTAFYLCASRTRLREGYTFGSGTRLTVV.

The genes are TRBV10-3 and TRBJ1-3, with TRBD1 identical over 10 bases. In germline, CDR1 is ENHRY, CDR2 SYGVKD. Unmatched junction bases numbered 2, after V lost 2 bases and J lost 4 bases. The CDR3 sequence is 15 residues long. In DNA form, the CDR3 reads TGTGCCATCAGTGAGGGGGACAGGGGAGGAAACACCATATATTTT. Its protein is CAISEGDRGGNTIYF.

The chain employs TRBV6-1 and TRBJ1-5; perhaps TRBD1 as D (5 bases). The CDR3 length is 15 residues. Trimming took off 1 base at V and 4 bases at J, with 11 bases between the two ends. In germline, CDR1 is MNHNS, CDR2 SASEGT. In nucleotides, the CDR3 is TGTGCCAGCAGTGAAGGGGCAGGGATTAATCAGCCCCAGCATTTT. Amino acid sequence: CASSEGAGINQPQHF.

The CDR3: CSVRKGSNYGYTF. CDR3 in DNA: TGCAGCGTTAGGAAGGGTAGTAACTATGGCTACACCTTC. The chain uses TRBV29-1 and TRBJ1-2; D remains unclear. CDR1 SQVTM and CDR2 ANQGSEA come from the germline V gene. The CDR3 loop spans 13 amino acids. Deletions cut 5 bases from V and 1 base from J, with 11 bases between. Complete variable domain (other parts from reference TRBV29-1 and TRBJ1-2): SAVISQKPSRDICQRGTSLTIQCQVDSQVTMMFWYRQQPGQSLTLIATANQGSEATYESGFVIDKFPISRPNLTFSTLTVSNMSPEDSSIYLCSVRKGSNYGYTFGSGTRLTVV.

This clone was counted once. The chain recombines TRBV5-5 with TRBJ2-2; 15 bases line up with TRBD2. Germline CDR1 reads SGHKS; CDR2 reads YYEKEE (reference sequence). This CDR3 is built from 18 residues. V was clipped by 4 bases and J by 5 bases; unmatched bases: 9. The CDR3 region is CASSPPGLAGGRTGELFF. For the CDR3, the DNA is TGTGCCAGCAGCCCACCGGGACTAGCGGGGGGTAGGACCGGGGAGCTGTTTTTT.

The genes are TRBV29-1 and TRBJ1-2; 7 bases are a match to TRBD1. Germline CDR1 SQVTM, CDR2 ANQGSEA. Unmatched junction bases numbered 4, after V lost 1 base and J lost 2 bases. This CDR3 region has 14 residues. The chain's CDR3 is CSVEARGGNYGYTF. The CDR3 bases are TGCAGCGTTGAAGCCAGGGGGGGAAACTATGGCTACACCTTC.

The chain joins TRBV27 to TRBJ2-7; D uncertain. The CDR3 loop spans 13 amino acids. Germline values: CDR1 MNHEY, CDR2 SMNVEV (reference sequence). V was pared by 2 bases and J by 2 bases, with 7 bases between. CDR3 DNA sequence: TGTGCCAGCAGTTTAAATCGCCCCTACGAGCAGTACTTC. This encodes CASSLNRPYEQYF.

This sequence joins TRBV15 and TRBJ1-1; D uncertain. The germline V gene encodes CDR1 LNHNV and CDR2 YYDKDF (reference sequence). The CDR3 is 13 amino acids. The V end was cut by 1 base, the J end by 8 bases, with 11 bases between. This CDR3 reads CATSRVAGKEAFF. In nucleotides, the CDR3 is TGTGCCACCAGCAGAGTGGCGGGGAAAGAAGCTTTCTTT.

CDR3 protein: CASNIQGNTGELFF. The CDR3 coding sequence is TGTGCCAGCAACATACAGGGAAACACCGGGGAGCTGTTTTTT. This chain uses TRBV2 with TRBJ2-2; possibly TRBD1 for D (6 bases). Germline V gene data show CDR1 as SNHLY and CDR2 as FYNNEI. This CDR3 comprises 14 residues. Trimming removed 7 bases from V and 2 bases from J, with 11 bases in between. The entire variable domain, with the rest obtained from reference TRBV2 and TRBJ2-2, is as follows: EPEVTQTPSHQVTQMGQEVILRCVPISNHLYFYWYRQILGQKVEFLVSFYNNEISEKSEIFDDQFSVERPDGSNFTLKIRSTKLEDSAMYFCASNIQGNTGELFFGEGSRLTVL.